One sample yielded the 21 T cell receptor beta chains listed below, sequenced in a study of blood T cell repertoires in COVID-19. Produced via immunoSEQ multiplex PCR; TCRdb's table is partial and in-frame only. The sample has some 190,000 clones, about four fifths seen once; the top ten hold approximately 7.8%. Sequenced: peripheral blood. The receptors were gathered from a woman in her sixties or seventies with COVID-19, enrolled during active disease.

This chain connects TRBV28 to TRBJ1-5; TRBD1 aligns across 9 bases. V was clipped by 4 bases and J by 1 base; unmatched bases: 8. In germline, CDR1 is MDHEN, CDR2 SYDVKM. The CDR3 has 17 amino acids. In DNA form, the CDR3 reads TGTGCCAGCAGTTCGGGACAGGGAATGAGGAGCAATCAGCCCCAGCATTTT. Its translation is CASSSGQGMRSNQPQHF. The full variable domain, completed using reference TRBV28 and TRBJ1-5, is DVKVTQSSRYLVKRTGEKVFLECVQDMDHENMFWYRQDPGLGLRLIYFSYDVKMKEKGDIPEGYSVSREKKERFSLILESASTNQTSMYLCASSSGQGMRSNQPQHFGDGTRLSIL.

The CDR3 loop reads CAISELRGGGYTF. The DNA for the CDR3 is TGTGCCATCAGTGAGTTGAGGGGAGGCGGCTACACCTTC. The chain recombines TRBV10-3 with TRBJ1-2; D might be TRBD1 (5 bases). The germline V gene encodes CDR1 ENHRY and CDR2 SYGVKD. This CDR3 spans 13 amino acids. The V end was cut by 1 base, the J end by 8 bases, with 11 bases between.

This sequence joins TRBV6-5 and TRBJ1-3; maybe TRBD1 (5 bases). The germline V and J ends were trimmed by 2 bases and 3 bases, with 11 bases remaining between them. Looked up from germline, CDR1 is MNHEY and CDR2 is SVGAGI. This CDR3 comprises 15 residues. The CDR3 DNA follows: TGTGCCAGCAGTTACGGAGGGGAGGGTGGAAACACCATATATTTT. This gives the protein CASSYGGEGGNTIYF.

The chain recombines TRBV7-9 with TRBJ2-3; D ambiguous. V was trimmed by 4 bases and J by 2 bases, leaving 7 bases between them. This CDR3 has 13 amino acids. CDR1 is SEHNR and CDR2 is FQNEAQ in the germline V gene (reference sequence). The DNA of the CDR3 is TGTGCCAGCAGCTCTGGAGTCACAGATACGCAGTATTTT. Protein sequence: CASSSGVTDTQYF.

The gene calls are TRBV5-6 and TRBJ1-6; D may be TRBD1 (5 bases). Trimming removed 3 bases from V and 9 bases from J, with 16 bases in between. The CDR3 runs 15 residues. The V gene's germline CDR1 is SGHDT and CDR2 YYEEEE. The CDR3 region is CASSSGGARASPLHF. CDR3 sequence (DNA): TGTGCCAGCAGCTCGGGTGGGGCTCGGGCTTCACCCCTCCACTTT.

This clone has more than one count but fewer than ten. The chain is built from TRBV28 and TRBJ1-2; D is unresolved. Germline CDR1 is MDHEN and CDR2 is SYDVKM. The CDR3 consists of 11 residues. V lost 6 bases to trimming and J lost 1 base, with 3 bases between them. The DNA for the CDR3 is TGTGCCAGCAGCCTTAACTATGGCTACACCTTC. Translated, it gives CASSLNYGYTF.

Here the CDR3 DNA reads TGTGCCAGCAGCCCCACTGGAGTAAGCGGGGCTGCGACTGAAGCTTTCTTT. It specifies CASSPTGVSGAATEAFF. This chain connects TRBV9 to TRBJ1-1; D is perhaps TRBD1 (5 bases). CDR3 length equals 17 residues. V was shortened by 4 bases and J by 5 bases, with 24 bases between the two germline ends. The germline gives CDR1 SGDLS, CDR2 YYNGEE.

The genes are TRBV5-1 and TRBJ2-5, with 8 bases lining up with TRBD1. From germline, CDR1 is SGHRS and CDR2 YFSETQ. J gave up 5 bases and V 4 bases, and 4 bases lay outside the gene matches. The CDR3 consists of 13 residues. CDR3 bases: TGCGCCAGCAGCCCTCGGACAGGGGAGACCCAGTACTTC. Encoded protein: CASSPRTGETQYF. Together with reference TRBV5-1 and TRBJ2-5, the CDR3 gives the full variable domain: KAGVTQTPRYLIKTRGQQVTLSCSPISGHRSVSWYQQTPGQGLQFLFEYFSETQRNKGNFPGRFSGRQFSNSRSEMNVSTLELGDSALYLCASSPRTGETQYFGPGTRLLVL.

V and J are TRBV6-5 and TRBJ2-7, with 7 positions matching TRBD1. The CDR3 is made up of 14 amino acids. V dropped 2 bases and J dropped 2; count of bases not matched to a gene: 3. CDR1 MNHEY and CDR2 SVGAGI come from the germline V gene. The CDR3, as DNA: TGTGCCAGCAGTTACCCGGGACAGACCTACGAGCAGTACTTC. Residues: CASSYPGQTYEQYF.

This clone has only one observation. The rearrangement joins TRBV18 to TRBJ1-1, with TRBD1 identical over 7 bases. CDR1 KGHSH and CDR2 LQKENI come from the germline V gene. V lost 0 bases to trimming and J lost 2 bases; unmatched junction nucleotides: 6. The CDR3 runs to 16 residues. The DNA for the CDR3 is TGTGCCAGCTCACCACCCACAAACAGGGGAAACACTGAAGCTTTCTTT. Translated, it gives CASSPPTNRGNTEAFF. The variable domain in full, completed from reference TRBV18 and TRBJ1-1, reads NAGVMQNPRHLVRRRGQEARLRCSPMKGHSHVYWYRQLPEEGLKFMVYLQKENIIDESGMPKERFSAEFPKEGPSILRIQQVVRGDSAAYFCASSPPTNRGNTEAFFGQGTRLTVV.

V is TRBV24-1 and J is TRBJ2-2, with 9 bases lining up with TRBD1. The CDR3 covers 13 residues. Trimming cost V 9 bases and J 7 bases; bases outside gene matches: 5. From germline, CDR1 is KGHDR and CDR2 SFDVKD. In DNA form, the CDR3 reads TGTGCCACCTCCGGGACAGGGATCGGGGAGCTGTTTTTT. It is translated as CATSGTGIGELFF.

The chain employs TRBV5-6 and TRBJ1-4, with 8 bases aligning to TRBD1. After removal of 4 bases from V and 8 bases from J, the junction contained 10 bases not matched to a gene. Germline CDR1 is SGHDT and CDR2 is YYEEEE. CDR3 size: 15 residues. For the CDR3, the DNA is TGTGCCAGCAGCCGGACAGGGCAAGACTGGGAAAAACTGTTTTTT. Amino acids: CASSRTGQDWEKLFF.

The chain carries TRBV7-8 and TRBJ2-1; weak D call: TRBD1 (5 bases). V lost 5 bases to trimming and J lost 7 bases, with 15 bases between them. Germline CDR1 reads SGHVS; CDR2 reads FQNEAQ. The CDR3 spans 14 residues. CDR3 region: CASSARTMGNEQFF. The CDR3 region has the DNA TGTGCCAGCAGCGCACGGACAATGGGGAATGAGCAGTTCTTC. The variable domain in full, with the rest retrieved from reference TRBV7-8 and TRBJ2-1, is GAGVSQSPRYKVAKRGQDVALRCDPISGHVSLFWYQQALGQGPEFLTYFQNEAQLDKSGLPSDRFFAERPEGSVSTLKIQRTQQEDSAVYLCASSARTMGNEQFFGPGTRLTVL.

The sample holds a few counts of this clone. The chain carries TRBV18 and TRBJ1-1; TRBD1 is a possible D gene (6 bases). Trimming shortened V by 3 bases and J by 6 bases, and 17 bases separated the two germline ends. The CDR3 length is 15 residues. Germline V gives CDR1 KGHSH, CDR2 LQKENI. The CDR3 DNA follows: TGTGCCAGCTCACCCCTGGGACCTTCAGGGGCTGAAGCTTTCTTT. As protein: CASSPLGPSGAEAFF.

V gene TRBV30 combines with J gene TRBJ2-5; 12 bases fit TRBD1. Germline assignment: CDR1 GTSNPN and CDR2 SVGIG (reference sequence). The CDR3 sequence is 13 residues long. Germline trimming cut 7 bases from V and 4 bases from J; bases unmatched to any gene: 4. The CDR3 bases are TGTGCCTCCCGGGACAGGGGGCGAGAGACCCAGTACTTC. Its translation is CASRDRGRETQYF.

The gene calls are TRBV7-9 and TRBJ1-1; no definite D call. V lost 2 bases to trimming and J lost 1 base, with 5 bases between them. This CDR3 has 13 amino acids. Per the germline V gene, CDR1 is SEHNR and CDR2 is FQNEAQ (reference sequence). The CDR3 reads CASSLRGNTEAFF. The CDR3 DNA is TGTGCCAGCAGCTTACGAGGGAACACTGAAGCTTTCTTT. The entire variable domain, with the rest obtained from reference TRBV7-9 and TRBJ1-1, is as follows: DTGVSQNPRHKITKRGQNVTFRCDPISEHNRLYWYRQTLGQGPEFLTYFQNEAQLEKSRLLSDRFSAERPKGSFSTLEIQRTEQGDSAMYLCASSLRGNTEAFFGQGTRLTVV.

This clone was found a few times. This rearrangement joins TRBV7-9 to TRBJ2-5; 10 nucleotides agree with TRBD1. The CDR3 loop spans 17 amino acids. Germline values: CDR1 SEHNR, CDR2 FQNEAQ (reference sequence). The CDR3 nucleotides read TGTGCTATAGGGGGAGATGGGGACAGGGGATACCAAGAGACCCAGTACTTC. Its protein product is CAIGGDGDRGYQETQYF.

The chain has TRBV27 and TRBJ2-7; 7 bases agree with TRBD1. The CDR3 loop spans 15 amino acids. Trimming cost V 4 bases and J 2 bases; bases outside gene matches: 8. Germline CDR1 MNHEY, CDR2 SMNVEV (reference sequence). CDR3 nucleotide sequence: TGTGCCAGCAGTTCCCAGGCAGGGGGTGCCTACGAGCAGTACTTC. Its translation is CASSSQAGGAYEQYF.

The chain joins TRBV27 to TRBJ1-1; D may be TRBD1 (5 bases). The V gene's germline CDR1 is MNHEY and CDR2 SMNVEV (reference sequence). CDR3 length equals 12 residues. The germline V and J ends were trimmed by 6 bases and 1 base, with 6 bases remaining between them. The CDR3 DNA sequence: TGTGCCAGCAGGACAGCGAACACTGAAGCTTTCTTT. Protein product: CASRTANTEAFF.

CDR3 DNA: TGTGCCAGCAGCTTAGGTCGAGAGTTTGGAAACACCATATATTTT. Its translation: CASSLGREFGNTIYF. This chain joins TRBV11-2 and TRBJ1-3; D uncertain. Trimming removed 1 base at V and 3 bases at J, with 10 bases between. Germline V lookup: CDR1 SGHAT, CDR2 FQNNGV. This CDR3 contains 15 residues.

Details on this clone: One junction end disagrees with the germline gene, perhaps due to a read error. CDR3: CAGRRRREQFF. The CDR3 DNA reads as TGTGCCGGCAGAAGGAGGCGGGAGCAGTTCTTC. The chain employs TRBV5-6 and TRBJ2-1; TRBD2 might be the D (5 bases). The germline gives CDR1 SGHDT, CDR2 YYEEEE. This CDR3 has 11 residues.